This TCR beta chain was documented in a study of blood T cells in healthy people across ages. A sample-barcoded 5' primer and a J-beta primer mix were used in a second PCR of roughly 7 to 11 cycles. Each CDR3 protein gets one entry after TCRdb re-called the 5' RACE reads with MiXCR. The data show 1.5 million to 2 million distinct CDR3 sequences, with around 35% seen just once and roughly 10% held by the top ten. This CDR3 contains 16 residues. V was clipped by 2 bases and J by 1 base; unmatched bases: 5. This clonotype showed up many times. This TCR came from a woman in her 30s in good health. The J gene is TRBJ2-5, the V gene TRBV12-3 or TRBV12-4; 9 bases agree with TRBD2. Sequencing was performed on blood. DNA of the CDR3: TGTGCCAGCAGTTTAAGCCTAGCGGGGAGCCAAGAGACCCAGTACTTC. Translation gives CASSLSLAGSQETQYF.